A selection of T cell receptor beta chains follows, all from one sample in a study of shared clonotypes between healthy human individuals. The data were produced by immunoSEQ multiplex PCR, yet TCRdb's version contains in-frame clones alone and is incomplete. The sample includes about 800,000 clones, approximately 96% seen only once; the top ten take under 0.25%. Sequencing was done on a sample of naive CD8+ T cells sorted from blood. The receptors were sampled from a man in his thirties or forties in good health. The CDR3 runs from the conserved cysteine through the conserved F or W. The D gene is left open where the match is weak. Clone size is shown for a subset of rows, as once, few, many or a class of expanded clone.

J gene,D gene,V gene,clone size,CDR3 DNA,CDR3 protein
TRBJ2-3,TRBD2,TRBV5-5,NA,TGTGCCAGCAGCTTGGGACTAGCGGGCACAGATACGCAGTATTTT,CASSLGLAGTDTQYF
TRBJ2-1,NA,TRBV10-3,once,TGTGCCATCAGTGAAGGTTCCGGGTTAGGATACGAGCAGTTCTTC,CAISEGSGLGYEQFF
TRBJ1-5,TRBD1,TRBV4-1,few,TGCGCCAGCAGCCAAGGGACAGGGTTGAGGGAGCCCCAGCATTTT,CASSQGTGLREPQHF
TRBJ2-1,TRBD2,TRBV7-8,NA,TGTGCCAGCAGGACTAGCGGGAGTCAGGGTGAGCAGTTCTTC,CASRTSGSQGEQFF
TRBJ1-1,NA,TRBV7-3,NA,TGTGCCAGCAGCTCGCATCATCCGCTGGTTGTGAACACTGAAGCTTTCTTT,CASSSHHPLVVNTEAFF
TRBJ2-7,NA,TRBV27,NA,TGTGCCAGCATGAGGCAGATCGGCGAGCAGTACTTC,CASMRQIGEQYF
TRBJ2-2,NA,TRBV30,NA,TGTGCCTGGAGTGTTCTCGCCACCGGGGAGCTGTTTTTT,CAWSVLATGELFF
TRBJ1-2,NA,TRBV29-1,NA,TGCAGCGTTCGTGCCAGGGCTTACGGCTACACCTTC,CSVRARAYGYTF
TRBJ2-4,NA,TRBV29-1,NA,TGCAGCGTTACCGGGACCCAAAACATTCAGTACTTC,CSVTGTQNIQYF
TRBJ2-2,TRBD2,TRBV5-4,NA,TGTGCCAGCAGCGAGGGACTAGCGGGTACCACCGGGGAGCTGTTTTTT,CASSEGLAGTTGELFF
TRBJ2-7,TRBD1,TRBV4-1,NA,TGCGCCAGCAGCAACTCCGGGACAGGGGTTAACGAGCAGTACTTC,CASSNSGTGVNEQYF
TRBJ1-3,TRBD1,TRBV29-1,NA,TGCAGCACTTTTGAGCCGACAGGGCACGGAAACACCATATATTTT,CSTFEPTGHGNTIYF
TRBJ2-1,NA,TRBV6-5,NA,TGTGCCAGCAGTTGGACCCGTACAAATGAGCAGTTCTTC,CASSWTRTNEQFF
TRBJ2-5,TRBD2,TRBV4-1,NA,TGCGCCAGCAGCCAAGATGGGGTACCGACTAGCGGGAGTTCGGAGACCCAGTACTTC,CASSQDGVPTSGSSETQYF
TRBJ2-1,NA,TRBV7-9,NA,TGTGCCAGCAGCCCTAGACTCACCGGGACTCACTACAATGAGCAGTTCTTC,CASSPRLTGTHYNEQFF
TRBJ1-1,TRBD1,TRBV9,NA,TGTGCCAGCAGCGTAGAAGGGGGCGATTTGAACACTGAAGCTTTCTTT,CASSVEGGDLNTEAFF
TRBJ2-7,NA,TRBV11-2,NA,TGTGCCAGCAGCGCAACCCCCTACGAGCAGTACTTC,CASSATPYEQYF
TRBJ2-5,TRBD2,TRBV2,NA,TGTGCCAGCAGTGAAGCCTGGGGAAGCGGGAGTGAGGAGACCCAGTACTTC,CASSEAWGSGSEETQYF
TRBJ2-1,NA,TRBV5-1,NA,TGCGCCAGCAGCTTGTCTTCCGGGAGTTCCTACAATGAGCAGTTCTTC,CASSLSSGSSYNEQFF
TRBJ2-7,NA,TRBV5-5,NA,TGTGCCAGCAGTACCACCTACGAGCAGTACTTC,CASSTTYEQYF
TRBJ2-1,NA,TRBV5-4,NA,TGTGCCAGCAGCTCCGAGCCCCCCCATGAGCAGTTCTTC,CASSSEPPHEQFF
TRBJ2-3,NA,TRBV19,NA,TGTGCCAGTAGTCCGTGGACGGCTGATACGCAGTATTTT,CASSPWTADTQYF
TRBJ2-7,TRBD1,TRBV29-1,few,TGCAGCGTTGAACGGGACAGTTCCTACGAGCAGTACTTC,CSVERDSSYEQYF
TRBJ1-1,NA,TRBV7-9,many,TGTGCCAGCAGCTTAGGATTTGGAGGGGATAACACTGAAGCTTTCTTT,CASSLGFGGDNTEAFF
TRBJ1-1,TRBD1,TRBV6-5,NA,TGTGCCAGCAGCCAAAACCTGGACAGGGGACGCGCTTTCTTT,CASSQNLDRGRAFF
TRBJ2-2,NA,TRBV7-9,NA,TGTGCCAGCAGCCCCGACCTACTGAACACCGGGGAGCTGTTTTTT,CASSPDLLNTGELFF
TRBJ1-1,NA,TRBV21-1,NA,TGTGCCAGCAGTGGGGGAAACACTGAAGCTTTCTTT,CASSGGNTEAFF
TRBJ2-7,NA,TRBV4-1,once,TGCGCCAGCAGCCAAGTTTACTCTCCGTACGAGCAGTACTTC,CASSQVYSPYEQYF
TRBJ2-7,TRBD1,TRBV13,NA,TGTGCCAGCCGACAGGGACACGACGAGCAGTACTTC,CASRQGHDEQYF
TRBJ2-3,NA,TRBV14,NA,TGTGCCAGCAGCCAAGATTGGCGACCAGATACGCAGTATTTT,CASSQDWRPDTQYF
TRBJ2-7,NA,TRBV6-1,NA,TGTGCCAGCAGTGAAGTTGGGGGAACCTACGAGCAGTACTTC,CASSEVGGTYEQYF
TRBJ2-7,TRBD2,TRBV7-3,NA,TGTGCCAGCAGCCCGGGACTAGGTCCCTACGAGCAGTACTTC,CASSPGLGPYEQYF
TRBJ2-1,NA,TRBV5-5,NA,TGTGCCAGCAGCTTGGGTGACAGCAACTACAATGAGCAGTTCTTC,CASSLGDSNYNEQFF
TRBJ2-1,TRBD2,TRBV27,NA,TGTGCCAGCAGTTCGGGTCTAGCGGGGACCTACAATGAGCAGTTCTTC,CASSSGLAGTYNEQFF
TRBJ2-4,NA,TRBV14,NA,TGTGCCAGCAGCCAAGAGAGTTTTAACATTCAGTACTTC,CASSQESFNIQYF
TRBJ2-7,NA,TRBV4-1,NA,TGCGCCAGCAGCCAAGAAGGGGGAGGAAGGGAGCAGTACTTC,CASSQEGGGREQYF
TRBJ2-1,NA,TRBV7-9,NA,TGTGCCAGCAGCTTGGGCGGCCTGGAATATGAGCAGTTCTTC,CASSLGGLEYEQFF
TRBJ2-3,TRBD1,TRBV27,NA,TGTGCCAGCAGTAAACGAGGGACAGGGGACTTTAGCACAGATACGCAGTATTTT,CASSKRGTGDFSTDTQYF
TRBJ2-3,NA,TRBV15,NA,TGTGCCACCAGCAGAGGTAGGGCTGCAAGCCCCACAGATACGCAGTATTTT,CATSRGRAASPTDTQYF
TRBJ1-1,NA,TRBV19,NA,TGTGCCAGTAGGAGCGGGCCAGGCACTGAAGCTTTCTTT,CASRSGPGTEAFF
TRBJ2-1,NA,TRBV7-2,NA,TGTGCCAGCAGCTTAGATAGTATGAATGAGCAGTTCTTC,CASSLDSMNEQFF
TRBJ2-7,NA,TRBV27,NA,TGTGCCAGCAGTGCCTTAGACTCCTCCTACGAGCAGTACTTC,CASSALDSSYEQYF
TRBJ2-1,NA,TRBV19,NA,TGTGCCAGTAGTATATCGGAGTACAATGAGCAGTTCTTC,CASSISEYNEQFF
TRBJ2-3,NA,TRBV19,NA,TGTGCCAGTAGTATAGAAGGGGAACCCACAGATACGCAGTATTTT,CASSIEGEPTDTQYF
TRBJ1-4,NA,TRBV15,NA,TGTGCCACCAGCAGAGGGATAGAGGGACTAAATGAAAAACTGTTTTTT,CATSRGIEGLNEKLFF
TRBJ1-1,NA,TRBV11-2,NA,TGTGCCAGCAGCTTAGTGCAGGGCCTGAACACTGAAGCTTTCTTT,CASSLVQGLNTEAFF
TRBJ1-1,NA,TRBV5-6,NA,TGTGCCAGCAGCCCGACGTCGGGAAACACTGAAGCTTTCTTT,CASSPTSGNTEAFF
TRBJ2-1,NA,TRBV4-1,NA,TGCGCCAGCAGCCAAGGTTCGGGGAACTCCTACAATGAGCAGTTCTTC,CASSQGSGNSYNEQFF
TRBJ2-1,NA,TRBV11-3,once,TGTGCCAGCAGCTCCCTAGCGTCTAGCTCCTACAATGAGCAGTTCTTC,CASSSLASSSYNEQFF
TRBJ2-3,NA,TRBV9,NA,TGTGCCAGCAAAGCGGGACAGGCCCGCACAGATACGCAGTATTTT,CASKAGQARTDTQYF